Below are 19 T cell receptor beta chains sequenced from a single sample in a study of T cells expressing NK-cell markers. One entry per CDR3 protein, without DNA, is what TCRdb gives after re-calling the 5' RACE reads. The sample totals roughly 150,000 distinct CDR3 sequences. Sequenced sample: blood T cells: a sorted CD56 or NKG2C T cell subset, CD4+ or CD8+ T cells, or bulk PBMC T cells (not recorded which). These receptors were collected from a woman aged 18 to 75 in good health.

The rearrangement links TRBV5-1 to TRBJ2-5; with no DNA, the TCRdb D assignment of TRBD1 cannot be verified. The CDR3 has 14 amino acids. Germline assignment: CDR1 SGHRS and CDR2 YFSETQ. CDR3 sequence reads: CASSSTGDKETQYF.

The genes are TRBV7-2 and TRBJ2-7; TCRdb gives TRBD1 as the D gene, but with no DNA this cannot be confirmed. The germline V gene encodes CDR1 SGHTA and CDR2 FQGNSA. This CDR3 has 16 residues. This CDR3 reads CASSPAGRWSSYEQYF.

The chain joins TRBV6-5 to TRBJ1-5. Germline V lookup: CDR1 MNHEY, CDR2 SVGAGI. The CDR3 extends over 15 amino acids. The CDR3 spells CASSYSYMGNQPQHF.

The gene calls are TRBV7-6 and TRBJ2-7; TCRdb gives TRBD1 as the D gene, but with no DNA this cannot be confirmed. Germline loops: CDR1 SGHVS, CDR2 FNYEAQ. The CDR3 sequence is 13 residues long. The CDR3 loop reads CASSWDTGDEQYF.

The gene calls are TRBV5-1 and TRBJ2-2; TCRdb's D gene call, TRBD1, goes unchecked for lack of DNA. CDR3 length equals 14 residues. Germline CDR1 and CDR2: SGHRS and YFSETQ. The CDR3: CASLGTGVTGELFF. Supplemented by reference TRBV5-1 and TRBJ2-2, the full variable domain reads KAGVTQTPRYLIKTRGQQVTLSCSPISGHRSVSWYQQTPGQGLQFLFEYFSETQRNKGNFPGRFSGRQFSNSRSEMNVSTLELGDSALYLCASLGTGVTGELFFGEGSRLTVL.

This chain links TRBV15 with TRBJ1-5. The length of the CDR3 is 17 residues. Germline values: CDR1 LNHNV, CDR2 YYDKDF (reference sequence). The CDR3 sequence is CATSSRSERNSNQPQHF.

This chain joins TRBV29-1 and TRBJ2-5; there is no DNA to check the TCRdb D call of TRBD2. There are 13 residues in the CDR3. CDR1 SQVTM and CDR2 ANQGSEA come from the germline V gene. The CDR3: CSVGGLAGETQYF.

The rearrangement links TRBV7-2 to TRBJ2-3; TCRdb names TRBD2, which stays unverified in the absence of DNA. This CDR3 has 15 residues. From germline, CDR1 is SGHTA and CDR2 FQGNSA. Here the CDR3 reads CASSLRGASTDTQYF.

The rearrangement links TRBV20-1 to TRBJ2-7; TCRdb proposes TRBD2, but this gene call is untestable without DNA. This CDR3 comprises 13 residues. Germline V gene data show CDR1 as DFQATT and CDR2 as SNEGSKA (reference sequence). The CDR3 sequence: CSALAGFYYEQYF.

The chain uses TRBV30 and TRBJ2-7; TCRdb gives TRBD2 as the D gene, but with no DNA this cannot be confirmed. Per germline, CDR1 GTSNPN and CDR2 SVGIG (reference sequence). This CDR3 is 16 amino acids long. CDR3 loop: CAWSSGRTSGLYEQYF.

V gene TRBV11-2 combines with J gene TRBJ1-1. The CDR3 is 16 amino acids. CDR1 SGHAT and CDR2 FQNNGV come from the germline V gene. CDR3 amino acids: CASSLVSLMENTEAFF. Full variable domain (remainder filled in from reference TRBV11-2 and TRBJ1-1): EAGVAQSPRYKIIEKRQSVAFWCNPISGHATLYWYQQILGQGPKLLIQFQNNGVVDDSQLPKDRFSAERLKGVDSTLKIQPAKLEDSAVYLCASSLVSLMENTEAFFGQGTRLTVV.

CDR3 sequence: CASSLVQGSEQFF. V gene TRBV7-9 combines with J gene TRBJ2-1. Per germline, CDR1 SEHNR and CDR2 FQNEAQ (reference sequence). The CDR3 runs 13 residues.

The V and J genes are TRBV5-1 and TRBJ1-2; TCRdb calls TRBD1, which cannot be checked without DNA. The CDR3 contains 19 residues. Germline-derived CDR1 and CDR2 are SGHRS and YFSETQ. The CDR3 sequence: CASSSRTGGTLMIGYGYTF.

J is TRBJ2-3 and V is TRBV2; the TCRdb D gene call, TRBD2, has no DNA to confirm it. CDR1 is SNHLY and CDR2 is FYNNEI in the germline V gene. The CDR3 has 12 residues. The CDR3 sequence is CASTAWGDTQYF.

The gene calls are TRBV3-1 and TRBJ2-7; TCRdb calls TRBD1, which cannot be checked without DNA. In germline, CDR1 is LGHDT, CDR2 YNNKEL (reference sequence). This CDR3 is built from 14 residues. CDR3 loop: CASSPRDRTYEQYF.

The J gene is TRBJ2-7, the V gene TRBV7-2; the TCRdb D gene call, TRBD2, has no DNA to confirm it. Germline-derived CDR1 and CDR2 are SGHTA and FQGNSA. The CDR3 runs to 17 residues. CDR3 sequence reads: CASNTGPHAPAGHEQYF.

The chain uses TRBV7-2 and TRBJ1-2. CDR1 SGHTA and CDR2 FQGNSA come from the germline V gene. This CDR3 is built from 13 residues. CDR3: CASSSPARLGYTF. Full variable domain (outside the CDR3, taken from reference TRBV7-2 and TRBJ1-2): GAGVSQSPSNKVTEKGKDVELRCDPISGHTALYWYRQSLGQGLEFLIYFQGNSAPDKSGLPSDRFSAERTGGSVSTLTIQRTQQEDSAVYLCASSSPARLGYTFGSGTRLTVV.

The chain joins TRBV29-1 to TRBJ2-3; TCRdb's D call, TRBD1, is unchecked because there is no DNA. The CDR3 has 14 amino acids. The germline V gene has CDR1 SQVTM and CDR2 ANQGSEA. CDR3 in amino acids: CSVAGTGEGDTQYF.

This rearrangement joins TRBV5-1 to TRBJ2-2. The CDR3 is 15 amino acids. Germline CDR1 SGHRS, CDR2 YFSETQ. The CDR3 reads CASSLDGVNTGELFF.